Sequencing of this T cell receptor (beta chain) was carried out in a study of long-term antiretroviral therapy in people with HIV. About this clone: Its antigen is as yet unknown.

The assay, immunoSEQ v3.0, was run at survey level. Sequencing was directed toward about 40,000-55,000 T-cell genomes in each sample. Generated by immunoSEQ multiplex PCR, the TCRdb table keeps only in-frame clones and is missing some. Of tens of thousands of clones in the sample, about four fifths are singletons; the top ten hold about 7.2%. Findings of the study overall: Whereas controls had wider CDR3 length ranges, HIV repertoires had narrower ones.

Germline CDR1 is SEHNR and CDR2 is FQNEAQ (reference sequence). The CDR3 is made up of 15 amino acids. V was cut by 5 bases and J by 4 bases, with 17 bases left in between. This sequence originates from a man in his thirties or forties with HIV. Here the sequenced sample was unsorted PBMCs, taken 1.5 years after starting antiretroviral therapy. V gene TRBV7-9 combines with J gene TRBJ1-2; TRBD1 is a possible D gene (5 bases). The CDR3 DNA is TGTGCCAGCAGCCTGACCCGGGGCGGAGGCTATGGCTACACCTTC. Translation: CASSLTRGGGYGYTF.